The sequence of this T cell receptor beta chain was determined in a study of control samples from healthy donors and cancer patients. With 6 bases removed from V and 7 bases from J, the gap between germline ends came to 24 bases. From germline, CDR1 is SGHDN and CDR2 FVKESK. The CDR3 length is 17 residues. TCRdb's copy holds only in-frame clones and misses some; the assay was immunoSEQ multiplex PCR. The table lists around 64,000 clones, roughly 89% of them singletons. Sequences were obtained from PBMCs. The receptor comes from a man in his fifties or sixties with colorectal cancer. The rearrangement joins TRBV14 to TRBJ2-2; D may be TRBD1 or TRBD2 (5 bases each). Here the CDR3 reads CASSLYRDTRGRGELFF. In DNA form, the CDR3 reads TGTGCCAGCAGTCTCTACCGGGATACAAGGGGCCGCGGGGAGCTGTTTTTT.